This paragraph reports one T cell receptor beta chain. The antigen is unknown. These data are taken from a study of cytotoxic CD8 clonotypes in ibrutinib-treated CLL. Study summary: Response samples came after a median about 11 months of treatment, range 6 to 36. Study-level findings and limits: Clonality correlated strongly with circulating CD8+ T cells and exceeded age-matched healthy donors at baseline.

Method: immunoSEQ multiplex PCR; TCRdb's copy keeps in-frame clones and lacks some. The data hold about 140,000 clones, with around 90% observed a single time. With 3 bases removed from V and 1 base from J, the gap between germline ends came to 8 bases. Per the germline V gene, CDR1 is MDHEN and CDR2 is SYDVKM. CDR3 size: 14 residues. The clonotype was recovered from a human donor with chronic lymphocytic leukemia. Specimen: PBMCs, collected after 12 months of ibrutinib treatment. The chain has TRBV28 and TRBJ2-3; D call uncertain. The CDR3 sequence is CASSFSPGTDTQYF. DNA for the CDR3: TGTGCCAGCAGTTTCTCTCCTGGCACAGATACGCAGTATTTT.